This TCR beta chain stems from a study of blood T cell repertoires in COVID-19 (dated by TCRdb to the early 2020s). A note on the overall study: Samples covering the acute and convalescent phases of COVID-19 were provided by collaborators in the United States, Italy and Spain. Subjects who had been exposed to COVID-19, were actively infected with it, or had recovered from it provided the deeply sampled blood TCRbeta repertoires that made up the dataset. Nearly every sample came with metadata listing a de-identified subject ID, COVID-19 status, age in years and sex. Where available, HLA class I and class II types were taken from metadata supplied by the sample provider and were not determined by assay-based typing. The repertoires were released in a freely available public database intended as a resource for research on the immune response to SARS-CoV-2. The material from the prospective study consisted of cDNA or gDNA derived from T cells, B-cell-depleted T cells, or PBMCs. The samples were drawn from two sources: the first 160 participants of the ongoing ImmuneRACE study, and over 1,000 subjects contributed by 6 global collaborators.

V loses 5 bases, J loses 0 bases, and the germline ends lie 8 bases apart. CDR3 length: 14 amino acids, cysteine to phenylalanine. The read is trimmed to its CDR3 DNA, 42 bases read in frame from base 1. The germline V gene yields MGHRA for CDR1 and YSYEKL for CDR2. In the prospective study, participants were roughly 18 to 100 years old, resided in around 25 geographic areas of the United States, and were enrolled through a virtual design. In the prospective study, cohorts were assigned on the basis of participant-reported clinical history obtained from a screening survey and a study questionnaire. Exposed participants had been in contact with someone with a PCR-confirmed or clinician-diagnosed COVID-19 case within 2 weeks of study entry. Each participant in the prospective study had whole blood, serum and a nasopharyngeal or oropharyngeal swab collected by mobile phlebotomists. Participants in the prospective study had the option to provide additional blood draws and questionnaires over a roughly 2-month period. Before DNA extraction, blood samples from the prospective study were shipped at room temperature or frozen.

Here is what the overall study found, with its caveats: The amount of clinical and demographic metadata varied by source and participant and was provided uncurated.

As to this clone: Its antigen is currently not known. Nothing much larger sits one base from this clone, and base qualities are not available.

TCRbeta CDR3 regions were amplified from genomic DNA by means of the immunoSEQ Assay, a bias-controlled multiplex PCR. As for the authors' bioinformatics: Within the assay, amplification of reference gene primers was used to estimate how many nucleated cells each sample contained. Sequence reads were collapsed and filtered to measure the absolute abundance of every unique TCRbeta CDR3 rearrangement. Productive Simpson clonality was computed per sample as the square root of Simpson's diversity index over productive rearrangements. TCRdb mirrors the immuneACCESS table, restricted to in-frame sequences. Some clones are absent from its copies; in checked studies, under half trace to an unresolved V gene, and the reason for the others is unknown. V, J and clone size are taken as reported in that table, and D and trimming were inferred from the DNA itself. Counted in this sample were roughly 320,000 clones; 90% of them appeared once. The ten largest clonotypes hold roughly 3.6% of the sample.

The rearrangement joined TRBV4-1 to TRBJ1-5; there is no confident call for the D gene. This TCR was sampled from a woman in her twenties or thirties who had been exposed to COVID-19. Sequencing input: PBMCs or T cells enriched from blood (not recorded which). The base sequence is TGCGCCAGCAGCATACATAATAGCAATCAGCCCCAGCATTTT. Translated, it reads CASSIHNSNQPQHF.